The 30 T cell receptor beta chains reported below all come from one sample, sequenced in a study of cytomegalovirus exposure and HLA in healthy donors. The PCR used 60 Vbeta and 13 Jbeta primers. Clones were read by immunoSEQ multiplex PCR, and TCRdb kept only the in-frame ones, dropping some. This table has 55,000 to 80,000 clones, approximately 81% appearing once. Sequencing input: PBMCs. These receptors were collected from a woman aged 25 to 39 in good health and CMV-seronegative.

The V call is TRBV19, the J call TRBJ1-2; D possibly corresponds to TRBD1 (6 bases). V dropped 3 bases and J dropped 6 bases, with 11 bases sitting between them. CDR1 and CDR2 (germline): LNHDA, SQIVND (reference sequence). There are 13 residues in the CDR3. The CDR3 sequence: CASSMRGRDGYTF. The DNA for the CDR3 is TGTGCCAGTAGTATGAGGGGGAGGGATGGCTACACCTTC. The whole variable domain, filled in from reference TRBV19 and TRBJ1-2, reads DGGITQSPKYLFRKEGQNVTLSCEQNLNHDAMYWYRQDPGQGLRLIYYSQIVNDFQKGDIAEGYSVSREKKESFPLTVTSAQKNPTAFYLCASSMRGRDGYTFGSGTRLTVV.

A few counts support this clone. The CDR3 protein is CASSRGQFSTDTQYF. The CDR3, as DNA: TGTGCCAGCAGCCGCGGACAGTTTAGCACAGATACGCAGTATTTT. The chain recombines TRBV11-3 with TRBJ2-3, with TRBD1 as a possible D gene (6 bases). The CDR3 spans 15 residues. With 5 bases removed from V and 0 bases from J, the gap between germline ends came to 12 bases. Looked up from germline, CDR1 is SGHNT and CDR2 is YENEEA.

The rearrangement links TRBV5-5 to TRBJ2-7, with TRBD1 matching over 8 bases. Germline V gives CDR1 SGHKS, CDR2 YYEKEE (reference sequence). The J segment lost 2 bases and the V segment lost 4 bases, leaving 5 bases of the junction unmatched. This CDR3 region has 14 residues. The CDR3 reads CASSLGQGPYEQYF. For the CDR3, the DNA is TGTGCCAGCAGCCTCGGACAGGGTCCCTACGAGCAGTACTTC.

This sequence joins TRBV28 and TRBJ2-5; D is uncertain. The J call could be wrong; TRBJ2-7 is a better fit for the DNA end. The CDR3 totals 14 residues. Germline V CDR1 and CDR2: MDHEN, SYDVKM. The chain's CDR3 is CASGTTIFSYEQYF. For the CDR3, the DNA is TGTGCCAGCGGAACTACAATATTCTCCTACGAGCAGTACTTC.

CDR3 sequence: CASTTRGAPLHF. The CDR3 DNA reads TGTGCCAGCACTACCAGGGGGGCCCCCCTCCACTTT. The chain recombines TRBV27 with TRBJ1-6; 7 nucleotides agree with TRBD1. Germline trimming cut 7 bases from V and 13 bases from J; bases unmatched to any gene: 7. Germline lookup yields CDR1 MNHEY and CDR2 SMNVEV (reference sequence). The CDR3 extends over 12 amino acids.

The J gene is TRBJ1-6, the V gene TRBV19, with 9 bases fitting TRBD1. The CDR3 has 18 amino acids. Germline trimming cut 8 bases from V and 3 bases from J; bases unmatched to any gene: 14. Germline values: CDR1 LNHDA, CDR2 SQIVND (reference sequence). Here the CDR3 reads CASAHPRDRADYNSPLHF. The CDR3 DNA reads as TGTGCCAGTGCCCATCCCCGGGACAGGGCAGACTATAATTCACCCCTCCACTTT.

This rearrangement joins TRBV5-1 to TRBJ1-2; 8 bases align to TRBD1. Germline values: CDR1 SGHRS, CDR2 YFSETQ. The CDR3 loop spans 16 amino acids. Losses at the gene ends were 0 bases for V and 3 bases for J; bases not matched to a gene: 7. This CDR3 is CASSLGQGAGDYGYTF. CDR3 DNA sequence: TGCGCCAGCAGCTTGGGCCAGGGGGCAGGGGACTATGGCTACACCTTC.

The chain joins TRBV30 to TRBJ2-7; tentatively, D is TRBD1 (6 bases). The CDR3 consists of 13 residues. From germline, CDR1 is GTSNPN and CDR2 SVGIG (reference sequence). V dropped 2 bases and J dropped 3 bases, with 11 bases sitting between them. The CDR3 DNA reads TGTGCCTGGAGTATACTAGGGGGCTACGAGCAGTACTTC. Translation: CAWSILGGYEQYF.

On this clone itself: An end of the junction does not agree with germline; a read error may underlie this. This chain connects TRBV7-7 to TRBJ1-1; D gene uncertain. Germline CDR1 reads SSHAT; CDR2 reads FNYEAQ (reference sequence). This CDR3 has 13 residues. CDR3 region: CASSLNRVSEAFF. The CDR3 DNA reads TGTGCTAGCAGCCTAAACCGGGTCTCTGAAGCTTTCTTT.

There are a few counts of this clone. V and J are TRBV15 and TRBJ1-2; D gene ambiguous. Trimming pared 0 bases from V and 3 bases from J, leaving 8 bases between. The CDR3 runs 14 residues. Germline CDR1 reads LNHNV; CDR2 reads YYDKDF (reference sequence). CDR3: CATSRDIQDYGYTF. DNA for the CDR3: TGTGCCACCAGCAGAGATATTCAGGACTATGGCTACACCTTC.

This chain connects TRBV27 to TRBJ2-1, with 7 bases lining up with TRBD1. The CDR3 runs to 15 residues. With V trimmed by 5 bases and J by 5 bases, 9 bases remained unmatched. Germline lookup yields CDR1 MNHEY and CDR2 SMNVEV (reference sequence). CDR3 bases: TGTGCCAGCAGTCCCGACAGGGAACGAAACAATGAGCAGTTCTTC. Residues: CASSPDRERNNEQFF.

The J gene is TRBJ2-4, the V gene TRBV19; tentative D call: TRBD2 (6 bases). V gave up 6 bases and J gave up 4 bases, with 13 bases separating them. CDR3 length: 14 residues. Germline-derived CDR1 and CDR2 are LNHDA and SQIVND (reference sequence). CDR3 protein: CASRGGRVKNIQYF. DNA for the CDR3: TGTGCCAGTAGGGGGGGAAGAGTAAAAAACATTCAGTACTTC.

This clone was detected a few times. The chain uses TRBV7-2 and TRBJ2-1; unclear D gene. V dropped 1 base and J dropped 10 bases, with 5 bases sitting between them. This CDR3 spans 11 amino acids. Germline V gives CDR1 SGHTA, CDR2 FQGNSA. CDR3 sequence reads: CASSLDYEQFF. Here the CDR3 DNA reads TGTGCCAGCAGCTTAGACTACGAGCAGTTCTTC.

The CDR3 is CAIKAGQAQETQYF. As DNA, the CDR3 is TGTGCCATCAAGGCGGGACAGGCCCAAGAGACCCAGTACTTC. The chain is built from TRBV10-3 and TRBJ2-5, with TRBD1 matching over 8 bases. CDR1 ENHRY and CDR2 SYGVKD come from the germline V gene. This CDR3 spans 14 amino acids. Trimming at V came to 7 bases and at J to 1 base, leaving 5 bases not matched to a gene.

The chain carries TRBV5-4 and TRBJ2-5; TRBD1 might be the D (6 bases). The J call may be mistaken, given a closer DNA end match to TRBJ2-7. The CDR3 has 14 amino acids. Germline loops: CDR1 SGHNT, CDR2 YYREEE (reference sequence). CDR3 sequence (DNA): TGTGCCAGCAGCTTGGAGGACAGCTCCTACGAGCAGTACTTC. Translating it yields CASSLEDSSYEQYF.

This sequence joins TRBV6-4 and TRBJ1-2; 10 bases align to TRBD1. From germline, CDR1 is MRHNA and CDR2 SNTAGT. Trimming at V came to 7 bases and at J to 3 bases, leaving 8 bases not matched to a gene. CDR3 length equals 15 residues. The CDR3 nucleotides read TGTGCCAGCAAACACACCGGGACAGGGGACTATGGCTACACCTTC. This codes for CASKHTGTGDYGYTF.

This sequence joins TRBV20-1 and TRBJ1-2; D is unresolved. V shed 2 bases and J shed 8 bases, with 9 bases lying between them. Germline CDR1 DFQATT, CDR2 SNEGSKA (reference sequence). The CDR3 totals 11 residues. The CDR3 bases are TGCAGTGCTAGACCGTCTGGCGGCTACACCTTC. Encoded protein: CSARPSGGYTF.

CDR3 DNA sequence: TGTGCCAGCAGCACCCGGACTAGCGACTACAATGAGCAGTTCTTC. Protein: CASSTRTSDYNEQFF. This chain connects TRBV11-3 to TRBJ2-1, with 9 bases that match TRBD2. After removal of 5 bases from V and 3 bases from J, the junction contained 5 bases not matched to a gene. Germline V CDR1 and CDR2: SGHNT, YENEEA. The CDR3 spans 15 residues.

This sequence joins TRBV6-1 and TRBJ1-5; 7 bases are shared with TRBD1. Germline V gene sequence: CDR1 MNHNS, CDR2 SASEGT. V gave up 4 bases and J gave up 3 bases; unmatched junction bases: 9. CDR3 length equals 16 residues. CDR3 sequence: CASSGKGQAYNQPQHF. The CDR3 DNA sequence: TGTGCCAGCAGTGGGAAAGGACAGGCCTACAATCAGCCCCAGCATTTT.

V gene TRBV5-6 combines with J gene TRBJ1-1; 12 positions match TRBD1. With V trimmed by 3 bases and J by 12 bases, 6 bases remained unmatched. This CDR3 region has 13 residues. The germline gives CDR1 SGHDT, CDR2 YYEEEE. In nucleotides, the CDR3 is TGTGCCAGCAGCTCGGGACAGGGGGCTAGATCTTTCTTT. Residues: CASSSGQGARSFF.

The rearrangement links TRBV9 to TRBJ2-2; TRBD2 agrees at 8 bases. V was clipped by 4 bases and J by 2 bases; unmatched bases: 7. The CDR3 spans 16 residues. Germline CDR1 SGDLS, CDR2 YYNGEE. In nucleotides, the CDR3 is TGTGCCAGCAGCTTAACTAGCGGTACAAACACCGGGGAGCTGTTTTTT. This gives the protein CASSLTSGTNTGELFF.

As DNA, the CDR3 is TGTGCCAGCAGACAGGGGTTCAACACTGAAGCTTTCTTT. Amino acid sequence: CASRQGFNTEAFF. The chain recombines TRBV6-4 with TRBJ1-1; 7 bases match TRBD1. The CDR3 is made up of 13 amino acids. V was clipped by 6 bases and J by 2 bases; unmatched bases: 3. CDR1 and CDR2 (germline): MRHNA, SNTAGT.

The CDR3 sequence is CASSQVLGHSNTGELFF. For the CDR3, the DNA is TGTGCCAGCAGCCAGGTTCTGGGACACTCGAACACCGGGGAGCTGTTTTTT. The chain is built from TRBV14 and TRBJ2-2; tentative D call: TRBD1 (6 bases). Trimming took 3 bases from V and 0 from J, leaving 14 bases between them. The CDR3 runs 17 residues. Germline CDR1 SGHDN, CDR2 FVKESK.

This clone was recorded once. At one end the junction does not follow the germline gene, possibly because of a read error. V is TRBV6-6 and J is TRBJ2-1; maybe TRBD2 (6 bases). The CDR3 consists of 16 residues. Germline loops: CDR1 MNHNY, CDR2 SVGAGI (reference sequence). The CDR3: CASSYSGDSVVNKQFF. CDR3 nucleotides: TGTGCCAGCAGTTACTCGGGGGACTCCGTCGTCAATAAGCAGTTCTTC.

This chain connects TRBV2 to TRBJ1-2; D is perhaps TRBD1 (6 bases). V lost 4 bases and J 8 bases, leaving 14 bases between the germline ends. Germline CDR1 reads SNHLY; CDR2 reads FYNNEI. This CDR3 is 13 amino acids long. This CDR3 is CASSVRQDSGYTF. The CDR3 region has the DNA TGTGCCAGCAGTGTGCGACAGGATTCCGGCTACACCTTC.

Notes on this clone: At one of its ends the junction is not consistent with the germline gene, which may arise from a read error. The chain couples TRBV7-9 to TRBJ2-3; the match to TRBD1 covers 11 bases. CDR3 length: 16 amino acids. In germline, CDR1 is SEHNR, CDR2 FQNEAQ (reference sequence). The CDR3 reads CSSSPVGQGATDTQYF. CDR3 DNA: TGTTCCAGCAGCCCAGTCGGACAGGGGGCGACAGATACGCAGTATTTT.

The gene calls are TRBV5-1 and TRBJ1-1; no firm D call. Trimming stripped 1 base from V and 1 base from J, with 5 bases between. This CDR3 is built from 13 residues. Germline V gene lookup returns CDR1 SGHRS and CDR2 YFSETQ. This chain's CDR3 is CASSLFSNTEAFF. The CDR3 DNA reads as TGCGCCAGCAGCTTGTTCTCGAACACTGAAGCTTTCTTT.

For the CDR3, the DNA is TGTGCCAGCTCACCTAGACCACAGGGTAGTTCTGGGGCCAACGTCCTGACTTTC. It translates to CASSPRPQGSSGANVLTF. V usage is TRBV18 and J usage is TRBJ2-6; tentatively, D is TRBD1 (6 bases). This CDR3 comprises 18 residues. From germline, CDR1 is KGHSH and CDR2 LQKENI. V lost 3 bases to trimming and J lost 1 base, with 16 bases between them. The whole variable domain, remainder taken from reference TRBV18 and TRBJ2-6, is NAGVMQNPRHLVRRRGQEARLRCSPMKGHSHVYWYRQLPEEGLKFMVYLQKENIIDESGMPKERFSAEFPKEGPSILRIQQVVRGDSAAYFCASSPRPQGSSGANVLTFGAGSRLTVL.

The CDR3 nucleotides read TGTGCCAGTAGTACAGCCGGGACAGGAAATGAAAAACTGTTTTTT. Translated: CASSTAGTGNEKLFF. The gene calls are TRBV19 and TRBJ1-4, with 8 bases fitting TRBD1. The CDR3 is 15 amino acids. Trimming removed 4 bases from V and 5 bases from J; junction bases left unmatched: 6. Germline V gene lookup returns CDR1 LNHDA and CDR2 SQIVND (reference sequence).

This clone occurred once. This chain connects TRBV2 to TRBJ2-5; D perhaps matches TRBD2 (5 bases). The length of the CDR3 is 15 residues. The germline gives CDR1 SNHLY, CDR2 FYNNEI. Trimming took off 6 bases at V and 0 bases at J, with 14 bases between the two ends. The CDR3 nucleotides are TGTGCCAGCAGCCCCCAACGGAGGTACCAAGAGACCCAGTACTTC. Protein product: CASSPQRRYQETQYF.